This TCR beta chain emerged from a study of blood T cell repertoires in COVID-19. Whole-study context: Samples taken during acute and convalescent COVID-19 were collected in the United States, Italy and Spain. Sample material is recorded as cDNA or gDNA derived from T cells, B-cell-depleted T cells, or PBMCs.

Original methodology: From reference gene primer amplification, estimates of nucleated cell counts were derived. The method was immunoSEQ multiplex PCR; TCRdb's version includes in-frame clones alone and lacks a portion of them. Clone size and the V and J calls come from that table; the DNA yielded D and trimming. The sample comprises about 160,000 clones, more than 80% of which are singletons, and roughly 1.9% rests with the top ten. The CDR3 spans 15 residues. In germline, CDR1 is PRHDT, CDR2 FYEKMQ (reference sequence). V was cut by 3 bases and J by 0 bases, with 11 bases left in between. This chain links TRBV13 with TRBJ1-2; no firm D call. The clonotype comes from a woman aged 55-69 years with COVID-19, enrolled during active disease. Sequenced input: peripheral blood. Written as DNA, the CDR3 is TGTGCCAGCAGCTTCCTGGGAGGTACTAACTATGGCTACACCTTC. Its translation is CASSFLGGTNYGYTF. The entire variable domain, with the rest obtained from reference TRBV13 and TRBJ1-2, is as follows: AAGVIQSPRHLIKEKRETATLKCYPIPRHDTVYWYQQGPGQDPQFLISFYEKMQSDKGSIPDRFSAQQFSDYHSELNMSSLELGDSALYFCASSFLGGTNYGYTFGSGTRLTVV.